A selection of T cell receptor beta chains follows, all from one sample in a study of memory CD4+ T cells and cytomegalovirus serostatus. Data came from immunoSEQ multiplex PCR; TCRdb stores just in-frame clones and leaves some out. The sample includes roughly 50,000 clones, under 90% of them seen just once. Sequencing input: memory CD4+ T cells from blood. All receptors come from an adult in good health and CMV-seronegative. Some clones in this sample may be carry-over from other donors' samples. The CDR3 runs from the conserved cysteine through the conserved F or W. The D gene is left open where the match is weak. Some rows have no size entry. The others give once, few or many, or a class for an expanded clone.

V gene	clone size	J gene	D gene	CDR3 DNA	CDR3 protein
TRBV5-1	-	TRBJ2-3	-	TGCGCCAGCAGTCCCGATAGGACAGATACGCAGTATTTT	CASSPDRTDTQYF
TRBV6-1	-	TRBJ1-2	TRBD1	TGTGCCAGCGACAGGGTTCTCGCCTTGGCCCATGGCTACACCTTC	CASDRVLALAHGYTF
TRBV11-3	-	TRBJ1-1	-	TGTGCCAGCAGCTTAGGGACTCAAACTGAAGCTTTCTTT	CASSLGTQTEAFF
TRBV4-1	-	TRBJ2-5	-	TGCGCCAGCAGCCAAGGGGGGCTGGGGGAGACCCAGTACTTC	CASSQGGLGETQYF
TRBV5-4	-	TRBJ2-7	-	TGTGCCAGCAGCAACCTCTACGAGCAGTACTTC	CASSNLYEQYF
TRBV30	-	TRBJ2-3	-	TGTGCCTGGAGGTTAGGTAGGGCCATACCCAATGACCGCACAGATACGCAGTATTTT	CAWRLGRAIPNDRTDTQYF
TRBV4-2	-	TRBJ2-7	TRBD2	TGTGCCAGCAGCCAAGTTAGCGGGAATCTCTACGAGCAGTACTTC	CASSQVSGNLYEQYF
TRBV4-1	-	TRBJ2-1	TRBD2	TGCGCCAGCAGCCATCGGACTAGCGGGGTGGGTAATGAGCAGTTCTTC	CASSHRTSGVGNEQFF
TRBV28	-	TRBJ1-1	-	TGTGCCAGCTTCTACAAACAGGGACTCGGGTGGTACACTGAAGCTTTCTTT	CASFYKQGLGWYTEAFF
TRBV5-1	-	TRBJ1-2	TRBD1	TGCGCCAGCAGCTCTGGACAGGTTATCCAATGGCGGGGCTACACCTTC	CASSSGQVIQWRGYTF
TRBV29-1	-	TRBJ2-7	TRBD2	TGCAGCGTTGGGACTAGCGGAACCTACGAGCAGTACTTC	CSVGTSGTYEQYF
TRBV6-5	-	TRBJ1-1	-	TGTGCCAACCCCAGGGATATGAACACTGAAGCTTTCTTT	CANPRDMNTEAFF
TRBV7-2	-	TRBJ1-2	TRBD1	TGTGCCAGCAGCTTAGGGACAGGGGGTGGCTACACCTTC	CASSLGTGGGYTF
TRBV28	few	TRBJ1-5	-	TGTGCCAGCAGGGGGGGACTCTATAGCAATCAGCCCCAGCATTTT	CASRGGLYSNQPQHF
TRBV6-6	-	TRBJ1-4	-	TGTGCCAGCAGTAGCCAGGGGAATGAAAAACTGTTTTTT	CASSSQGNEKLFF
TRBV5-1	once	TRBJ2-3	-	TGCGCCAGCAGCTTGAATCCCACAGATACGCAGTATTTT	CASSLNPTDTQYF
TRBV5-1	-	TRBJ2-3	TRBD2	TGCGCCAGCAGCTTAGTCTCTAGCGGGAGCGTACATACGCAGTATTTT	CASSLVSSGSVHTQYF
TRBV27	-	TRBJ1-5	-	TGTGCCAGCAGTTTATTGGGGAGCAATCAGCCCCAGCATTTT	CASSLLGSNQPQHF
TRBV2	-	TRBJ1-3	-	TGTGCCAGCAGTGTTGGACCCGGAGGGGGAAACACCATATATTTT	CASSVGPGGGNTIYF
TRBV21-1	once	TRBJ1-2	-	TGTGCCAGCAAGGAGGACAGGGCGCGATATGGCTACACCTTC	CASKEDRARYGYTF
TRBV30	-	TRBJ1-5	-	TGTGCCTGGAGTGAAGGTTGGGGGAACGGGAATCAGCCCCAGCATTTT	CAWSEGWGNGNQPQHF
TRBV4-3	-	TRBJ1-6	-	TGCGCCAGCAGCCAAGTTCTGGCCAGGAATTCACCCCTCCACTTT	CASSQVLARNSPLHF
TRBV6-6	-	TRBJ2-7	-	TGTGCCAGCAGGGCAATAGCGGAAACCTACGAGCAGTACTTC	CASRAIAETYEQYF
TRBV11-3	once	TRBJ2-5	-	TGTGCCAGCAGCTTAAGGGATGGGACCCAGTACTTC	CASSLRDGTQYF
TRBV19	once	TRBJ2-3	TRBD2	TGTGCCAGTAACGGCGGGATGGTCTGGGGGGGTACGCAGTATTTT	CASNGGMVWGGTQYF
TRBV30	-	TRBJ1-4	-	TGTGCCTGGAGTAGGCAGGGAAATGAAAAACTGTTTTTT	CAWSRQGNEKLFF
TRBV29-1	-	TRBJ2-7	-	TGCAGCGTTGCGGGTCAGGGGTACGAGCAGTACTTC	CSVAGQGYEQYF
TRBV5-6	-	TRBJ1-1	-	TGTGCCAGCAGCTGGAACACTGAAGCTTTCTTT	CASSWNTEAFF
TRBV19	-	TRBJ2-7	TRBD2	TGTGCCAGTAGTCCCCGAACGGGGGGGGGACTCGAGCAGTACTTC	CASSPRTGGGLEQYF
TRBV5-1	-	TRBJ2-1	-	TGCGCCAGCAGCTTTGGAAACGCGTACAATGAGCAGTTCTTC	CASSFGNAYNEQFF
TRBV4-2	-	TRBJ2-2	-	TGTGCCAGCCATTTCGGGAGAGCGGACACCGGGGAGCTGTTTTTT	CASHFGRADTGELFF
TRBV19	-	TRBJ2-1	-	TGTGCCAGTAGTCGACTAGAGATCAATGAGCAGTTCTTC	CASSRLEINEQFF